This T cell receptor beta chain was sequenced during a study of blood T cell repertoires in COVID-19. Study overall: Acute and convalescent COVID-19 samples came from the United States, Italy and Spain.

This clone was observed a single time. Participants came from about 23 US areas, aged about 18 to 95 years. The study counted Cohort 3 donors as recovered given two negative PCRs, clearance, or symptom resolution. Clones were read by immunoSEQ multiplex PCR, and TCRdb kept only the in-frame ones, dropping some. The sample holds a few hundred thousand clones, over 75% seen once. The source material was PBMCs or T cells enriched from blood (not recorded which). The source is a woman in her twenties or thirties who had recovered from COVID-19.

CDR3 protein: CASSQGREIGYTF. CDR3 sequence (DNA): TGTGCCAGCAGCCAGGGTCGTGAGATTGGCTACACCTTC. The V gene is TRBV28, the J gene TRBJ1-2; maybe TRBD1 (5 bases). The CDR3 contains 13 residues. V was pared by 6 bases and J by 7 bases, with 15 bases between. The germline V gene has CDR1 MDHEN and CDR2 SYDVKM.